This TCR beta chain stems from a study of blood T cell repertoires in COVID-19. Across the whole study: Nucleic acid was either cDNA or gDNA, and it came from T cells, B-cell-depleted T cells, or PBMCs.

Sequenced by immunoSEQ multiplex PCR; TCRdb stores in-frame clones only, minus some. The sample has approximately 28,000 clones; around 90% are singletons. The trim removed 5 bases at V and 3 bases at J, leaving 10 bases unmatched. Germline CDR1 reads SGHNT; CDR2 reads YENEEA. CDR3 length: 18 residues. The chain recombines TRBV11-3 with TRBJ2-3; 14 bases map to TRBD2. This clonotype originated in a man aged 60 to 75 with active COVID-19. Specimen: peripheral blood. In DNA form, the CDR3 reads TGTGCCAGCAGCCGTACCGGGACTAGCGGGGGAGGGACAGATACGCAGTATTTT. This sequence encodes CASSRTGTSGGGTDTQYF.